The sequence of this T cell receptor (beta chain) was determined in a study of blood T cell repertoires in COVID-19. Study-level information: The study drew acute and convalescent COVID-19 samples from the United States, Italy and Spain.

Repertoires were generated with immunoSEQ multiplex PCR, while TCRdb's copy carries only in-frame clones and drops some. Of 220,000 or so clones in the sample, about 86% are singletons; the top ten hold under 15%. This clone was picked up many times. In the same sample, other DNA sequences code for this CDR3. The CDR3 totals 13 residues. From germline, CDR1 is MNHEY and CDR2 SVGAGI. J was trimmed by 2 bases and V by 10 bases; bases with no gene match: 4. What was sequenced was PBMCs or T cells enriched from blood (not recorded which). The chain is built from TRBV6-5 and TRBJ2-2; 7 bases match TRBD1. The sequence came from a woman between 45 and 60 years old with acute COVID-19. The CDR3 bases are TGTGCCACCGGGACAGCAAACACCGGGGAGCTGTTTTTT. This gives the protein CATGTANTGELFF.